The 18 T cell receptor beta chains presented below share a single source sample, sequenced in a study of HIV-infected patients and healthy controls. The repertoire came from unfractionated whole blood and reflected all unsorted peripheral T cells. Reverse transcription used approximately 500 ng RNA and constant-region primers for alpha and beta. Separate chain-specific third strand synthesis with multiplexing indices produced the alpha and beta libraries. TCRdb used MiXCR to reprocess the 5' RACE reads, holding one entry per CDR3 protein. The repertoire holds 13,000 or so distinct CDR3 sequences, with roughly 9.6% as singletons. Sample: blood. These receptors were obtained from an adult in good health.

Relative to its sample, this clonotype is medium-sized. The chain joins TRBV29-1 to TRBJ1-5; D is uncertain. This CDR3 region has 14 residues. The germline V gene has CDR1 SQVTM and CDR2 ANQGSEA. V lost 4 bases, J lost 6 bases, and 16 bases lay in between. The chain's CDR3 is CSVVRRGSGQPQHF. The CDR3 DNA sequence: TGCAGCGTTGTACGTCGGGGATCGGGTCAGCCCCAGCATTTT.

This clonotype was counted at least ten times. This sequence joins TRBV24-1 and TRBJ1-1; perhaps TRBD1 as D (5 bases). V shed 3 bases and J shed 6 bases, with 7 bases lying between them. The CDR3 totals 12 residues. The germline gives CDR1 KGHDR, CDR2 SFDVKD. CDR3 protein: CATSDRGSEAFF. The DNA for the CDR3 is TGTGCCACCAGTGATAGGGGTTCTGAAGCTTTCTTT.

This clonotype was counted many times. J is TRBJ1-5 and V is TRBV7-9; D unresolved. Trimming cost V 5 bases and J 3 bases, with 11 bases left between them. Per germline, CDR1 SEHNR and CDR2 FQNEAQ (reference sequence). The CDR3 is made up of 14 amino acids. CDR3 in amino acids: CASSPSGINQPQHF. The CDR3 DNA reads TGTGCCAGCAGCCCCAGCGGGATCAATCAGCCCCAGCATTTT.

This clonotype was detected only a few times. The CDR3 coding sequence is TGTGCCAGCAGCTTGGCCCCTGGGAGCGACAATGAGCAGTTCTTC. Its translation: CASSLAPGSDNEQFF. This chain links TRBV5-4 with TRBJ2-1, with D possibly being TRBD2 (5 bases). CDR3 length: 15 residues. Germline-derived CDR1 and CDR2 are SGHNT and YYREEE (reference sequence). Trimming pared 0 bases from V and 5 bases from J, leaving 12 bases between.

This clonotype was seen only a few times. The J gene is TRBJ2-1, the V gene TRBV24-1; 7 bases align to TRBD2. Germline assignment: CDR1 KGHDR and CDR2 SFDVKD. The CDR3 runs 15 residues. V shed 6 bases, J shed 6 bases, and the junction held 10 bases outside the gene matches. In nucleotides, the CDR3 is TGTGCCACCAGTAACGTGAGGGACTACCCCAATGAGCAGTTCTTC. It translates to CATSNVRDYPNEQFF.

This clonotype is deemed medium-sized. V is TRBV6-2 or TRBV6-3 and J is TRBJ1-5, with 7 bases aligning to TRBD1. Per germline, CDR1 MNHEY and CDR2 SVGEGT. The CDR3 is made up of 15 amino acids. With 4 bases clipped from V and 9 bases from J, the junction kept 12 bases outside the gene matches. The CDR3: CASSFLQGFQGPQHF. The CDR3 DNA sequence: TGTGCCAGCAGTTTCCTACAGGGGTTCCAGGGGCCCCAGCATTTT.

This clonotype was found a few times. The chain has TRBV29-1 and TRBJ2-1; 10 nucleotides agree with TRBD2. CDR3 length: 22 amino acids. The germline V gene encodes CDR1 SQVTM and CDR2 ANQGSEA. V lost 2 bases and J lost 6; bases outside the gene matches: 28. CDR3 coding DNA: TGCAGCGTTGAACCCTCCGAATTCGCTAGCGGGAGCCGGCCAGGGGGTCCCAATGAGCAGTTCTTC. Amino acids: CSVEPSEFASGSRPGGPNEQFF.

The table lists this clonotype with many counts. The V and J genes are TRBV11-2 and TRBJ1-3, with D possibly matching TRBD1 (5 bases). The CDR3 covers 18 residues. Between the trimmed V and J ends, which lost 5 bases and 7 bases, there was a span of 27 bases. The germline V gene has CDR1 SGHAT and CDR2 FQNNGV. CDR3 DNA: TGTGCCAGCAGCCGAGAGGCCGGGACCGCTGTGCTCGGGAACACCATATATTTT. It specifies CASSREAGTAVLGNTIYF.

This clonotype was found many times. The chain uses TRBV15 and TRBJ1-4, with a tentative D call TRBD1 (6 bases). The germline V and J ends were trimmed by 4 bases and 8 bases, with 20 bases remaining between them. Germline V CDR1 and CDR2: LNHNV, YYDKDF (reference sequence). The CDR3 contains 16 residues. The CDR3 DNA follows: TGTGCCACCAGCACGCCTCATCCAGGGGAGGGGGAAAAACTGTTTTTT. It yields the protein CATSTPHPGEGEKLFF.

This clonotype has ten or more counts. The chain combines TRBV18 with TRBJ2-3, with no clear D. Germline V CDR1 and CDR2: KGHSH, LQKENI. The CDR3 has 13 amino acids. Between the trimmed V and J ends, which lost 10 bases and 5 bases, there was a span of 16 bases. The CDR3 spells CANAEYVEDTQYF. The CDR3 DNA reads TGTGCCAACGCGGAGTATGTTGAAGATACGCAGTATTTT.

This clonotype was recorded a few times. The chain is built from TRBV28 and TRBJ1-2, with D possibly matching TRBD1 (5 bases). This CDR3 is built from 12 residues. CDR1 is MDHEN, CDR2 SYDVKM, per germline. Trimming shortened V by 8 bases and J by 4 bases, and 11 bases separated the two germline ends. The CDR3 coding sequence is TGTGCCAGCGGGACGGCAAGCTATGGCTACACCTTC. Translated, it gives CASGTASYGYTF.

The table lists this clonotype with many counts. This sequence joins TRBV7-2 and TRBJ1-1, with 9 bases fitting TRBD1. This CDR3 contains 16 residues. CDR1 is SGHTA and CDR2 is FQGNSA in the germline V gene. Unmatched junction bases numbered 10, after V lost 4 bases and J lost 4 bases. As DNA, the CDR3 is TGTGCCAGCAGCTCGCGTGAACAGGGGGCAGGCACTGAAGCTTTCTTT. This translates into CASSSREQGAGTEAFF.

This clonotype is labeled medium-sized (0.01 to 0.1%). DNA for the CDR3: TGCGCCAGCAGCGGCGGGAGCGAGCAGTACTTC. It yields the protein CASSGGSEQYF. The chain employs TRBV5-1 and TRBJ2-7, with 7 bases matching TRBD2. From germline, CDR1 is SGHRS and CDR2 YFSETQ. V lost 4 bases, J lost 6 bases, and 1 base stayed unmatched. The CDR3 has 11 amino acids. Drawing the rest from reference TRBV5-1 and TRBJ2-7, the complete variable domain is KAGVTQTPRYLIKTRGQQVTLSCSPISGHRSVSWYQQTPGQGLQFLFEYFSETQRNKGNFPGRFSGRQFSNSRSEMNVSTLELGDSALYLCASSGGSEQYFGPGTRLTVT.

Judged by abundance, this clonotype is medium-sized. CDR3 in amino acids: CAASLGPPAPEQYF. DNA for the CDR3: TGCGCCGCCAGCTTGGGACCCCCGGCACCCGAGCAGTACTTC. The chain uses TRBV5-1 and TRBJ2-7, with D perhaps assigned TRBD1 or TRBD2 (5 bases each). The CDR3 runs to 14 residues. CDR1 and CDR2 (germline): SGHRS, YFSETQ. V was clipped by 10 bases and J by 6 bases, with 23 bases between them.

There are a few counts of this clonotype. The chain has TRBV12-3 or TRBV12-4 and TRBJ1-1, with TRBD1 as a possible D gene (5 bases). CDR3 length: 14 amino acids. With 3 bases removed from V and 2 bases from J, the gap between germline ends came to 10 bases. This chain's CDR3 is CASSFTQGNTEAFF. CDR3 bases: TGTGCCAGCAGTTTTACCCAGGGTAACACTGAAGCTTTCTTT.

The rearrangement uses TRBV19 and TRBJ2-7, with TRBD1 identical over 7 bases. V was clipped by 6 bases and J by 4 bases; unmatched bases: 6. Germline lookup yields CDR1 LNHDA and CDR2 SQIVND (reference sequence). This CDR3 has 13 amino acids. DNA of the CDR3: TGTGCCAGTAGCCCCGGGACAGAATACGAGCAGTACTTC. Translating gives CASSPGTEYEQYF.

This clonotype has ten or more counts. The V and J genes are TRBV4-3 and TRBJ1-1; D unresolved. The CDR3 is 13 residues long. Trimming cost V 0 bases and J 5 bases, with 7 bases left between them. CDR1 is LGHNA and CDR2 is YSLEER in the germline V gene. The CDR3: CASSQEAETEAFF. CDR3 nucleotides: TGCGCCAGCAGCCAAGAGGCGGAGACTGAAGCTTTCTTT.

Ten or more counts support this clonotype. The rearrangement uses TRBV20-1 and TRBJ2-5, with unresolved D. There are 13 residues in the CDR3. From germline, CDR1 is DFQATT and CDR2 SNEGSKA (reference sequence). Trimming took 1 base from V and 7 from J, leaving 13 bases between them. CDR3 in DNA: TGCAGTGCTAGAGTTTCCCCACTCGGGACCCAGTACTTC. As protein: CSARVSPLGTQYF.